The 13 T cell receptor beta chains below all came from one sample that was sequenced in a study of T cell responses to AZD1222 COVID-19 vaccine. Clones were sequenced by immunoSEQ multiplex PCR, and TCRdb holds only the in-frame ones, with some missing. Among fewer than 200,000 clones listed, around 90% were seen once. Here the sequenced sample was peripheral blood, taken 28 days after the second AZD1222 dose. Receptors were obtained from an adult who received the AZD1222 COVID-19 vaccine.

This clone came up a few times. The chain uses TRBV18 and TRBJ2-7; TRBD1 matches at 8 bases. The CDR3 loop spans 17 amino acids. CDR1 is KGHSH, CDR2 LQKENI, per germline. The V segment lost 2 bases and the J segment 0 bases; nucleotides outside the gene matches: 9. The CDR3 protein is CASSPSFQGANSYEQYF. CDR3 DNA sequence: TGTGCCAGCTCACCAAGTTTCCAGGGGGCGAACTCCTACGAGCAGTACTTC.

The chain recombines TRBV7-2 with TRBJ2-2, with TRBD2 matching over 7 bases. The CDR3 contains 16 residues. Germline V gives CDR1 SGHTA, CDR2 FQGNSA. Losses at the gene ends were 4 bases for V and 2 bases for J; bases not matched to a gene: 7. Here the CDR3 DNA reads TGTGCCAGCAGCTCACAGCGGGGTCCTAACACCGGGGAGCTGTTTTTT. Translated: CASSSQRGPNTGELFF. Combining the CDR3 with reference TRBV7-2 and TRBJ2-2 gives the whole variable domain GAGVSQSPSNKVTEKGKDVELRCDPISGHTALYWYRQSLGQGLEFLIYFQGNSAPDKSGLPSDRFSAERTGGSVSTLTIQRTQQEDSAVYLCASSSQRGPNTGELFFGEGSRLTVL.

The chain has TRBV28 and TRBJ1-4; D is undetermined. The CDR3 consists of 12 residues. V was clipped by 6 bases and J by 8 bases, with 10 bases between them. Germline assignment: CDR1 MDHEN and CDR2 SYDVKM. CDR3 residues: CASRAIGEKLFF. The CDR3 nucleotides are TGTGCCAGCAGGGCAATCGGGGAAAAACTGTTTTTT. The full variable domain, rest sourced from reference TRBV28 and TRBJ1-4, is DVKVTQSSRYLVKRTGEKVFLECVQDMDHENMFWYRQDPGLGLRLIYFSYDVKMKEKGDIPEGYSVSREKKERFSLILESASTNQTSMYLCASRAIGEKLFFGSGTQLSVL.

The gene calls are TRBV5-6 and TRBJ2-7, with a tentative D call TRBD2 (5 bases). V lost 4 bases and J 2 bases, leaving 16 bases between the germline ends. Germline CDR1 SGHDT, CDR2 YYEEEE. The CDR3 has 15 amino acids. DNA of the CDR3: TGTGCCAGCAGCCGGGGTTCAATGAGGGCCTACGAGCAGTACTTC. Protein: CASSRGSMRAYEQYF.

This clone occurred once. The V gene is TRBV11-2, the J gene TRBJ1-6, with 11 positions matching TRBD1. Trimming took 5 bases from V and 9 from J; bases not matched to a gene: 3. CDR3 length: 14 residues. The germline V gene has CDR1 SGHAT and CDR2 FQNNGV. The CDR3 region is CASSAGTGGSPLHF. The CDR3 DNA sequence: TGTGCCAGCAGCGCGGGGACAGGGGGTTCACCCCTCCACTTT.

For this clone: Other DNA sequences of this sample code for an identical CDR3. This chain uses TRBV4-3 with TRBJ2-3; D is ambiguous. The CDR3 has 13 residues. V lost 0 bases and J 5 bases, leaving 6 bases between the germline ends. Germline loops: CDR1 LGHNA, CDR2 YSLEER. The CDR3 nucleotides are TGCGCCAGCAGCCAAGACGCCCGAGATACGCAGTATTTT. Translation gives CASSQDARDTQYF.

The chain recombines TRBV6-5 with TRBJ2-5; D might be TRBD1 or TRBD2, each matching 5 bases. Germline CDR1 reads MNHEY; CDR2 reads SVGAGI. The V gene lost 7 bases and the J gene lost 5 bases, with 14 bases spanning the gap. The CDR3 has 13 residues. CDR3 in DNA: TGTGCCAGCACAACAGGACTCACGGAGACCCAGTACTTC. Amino acids: CASTTGLTETQYF.

In nucleotides, the CDR3 is TGCGCCAGCGCCGCGGGGTGGGGACAGGGACAAGAGACCCAGTACTTC. Translated, it gives CASAAGWGQGQETQYF. V and J are TRBV5-1 and TRBJ2-5; TRBD1 aligns across 9 bases. Germline V gene lookup returns CDR1 SGHRS and CDR2 YFSETQ. Germline trimming cut 7 bases from V and 2 bases from J; bases unmatched to any gene: 12. The CDR3 totals 16 residues. The full variable domain, with the rest looked up from reference TRBV5-1 and TRBJ2-5, is KAGVTQTPRYLIKTRGQQVTLSCSPISGHRSVSWYQQTPGQGLQFLFEYFSETQRNKGNFPGRFSGRQFSNSRSEMNVSTLELGDSALYLCASAAGWGQGQETQYFGPGTRLLVL.

This chain uses TRBV28 with TRBJ2-1; D may be TRBD1 (5 bases). Per germline, CDR1 MDHEN and CDR2 SYDVKM. CDR3 length: 15 residues. V lost 5 bases to trimming and J lost 8 bases, with 19 bases between them. CDR3 residues: CASSPQMGPFDEQFF. The CDR3 coding sequence is TGTGCCAGCAGTCCCCAGATGGGGCCCTTTGATGAGCAGTTCTTC.

The CDR3 protein is CASTPAGAETQYF. The CDR3 DNA follows: TGTGCCAGCACCCCTGCCGGGGCAGAGACCCAGTACTTC. This rearrangement joins TRBV6-6 to TRBJ2-5; tentatively, D is TRBD1 or TRBD2 (5 bases each). Germline V gene lookup returns CDR1 MNHNY and CDR2 SVGAGI (reference sequence). The CDR3 loop spans 13 amino acids. Between the trimmed V and J ends, which lost 7 bases and 4 bases, there was a span of 13 bases.

With regard to this clone: Other DNA sequences in the same sample also yield this CDR3. The J gene is TRBJ1-3, the V gene TRBV24-1; the D is unclear. Per germline, CDR1 KGHDR and CDR2 SFDVKD. V lost 1 base and J 4 bases, leaving 1 base between the germline ends. CDR3 length: 12 residues. CDR3: CATSDFGNTIYF. The CDR3 region has the DNA TGTGCCACCAGTGATTTCGGAAACACCATATATTTT.

CDR3 in DNA: TGTGCCAGTAGTACTAGCGGGAATGTCTCCTACAATGAGCAGTTCTTC. Translating gives CASSTSGNVSYNEQFF. The gene calls are TRBV19 and TRBJ2-1; 9 bases match TRBD2. Trimming cost V 4 bases and J 0 bases; bases outside gene matches: 4. CDR1 is LNHDA, CDR2 SQIVND, per germline (reference sequence). The CDR3 is 16 amino acids. The whole variable domain, remainder taken from reference TRBV19 and TRBJ2-1, is DGGITQSPKYLFRKEGQNVTLSCEQNLNHDAMYWYRQDPGQGLRLIYYSQIVNDFQKGDIAEGYSVSREKKESFPLTVTSAQKNPTAFYLCASSTSGNVSYNEQFFGPGTRLTVL.

The rearrangement uses TRBV5-1 and TRBJ2-3; 11 nucleotides line up with TRBD2. CDR3 length: 17 residues. J gave up 5 bases and V 3 bases, and 11 bases lay outside the gene matches. CDR1 SGHRS and CDR2 YFSETQ come from the germline V gene. Here the CDR3 reads CASSSGTSGWNQDTQYF. CDR3 coding DNA: TGCGCCAGCAGCTCGGGGACTAGCGGCTGGAACCAAGATACGCAGTATTTT.